The 32 T cell receptor beta chains below were found in one sample sequenced in a study of cytomegalovirus exposure and HLA in healthy donors. Amplification used 60 Vbeta primers and 13 Jbeta primers. Sequencing used immunoSEQ multiplex PCR; TCRdb keeps in-frame clones, though not all of them. This repertoire shows more than 90,000 clones, roughly 80% found once; its top ten account for 0.7% to 0.85%. Specimen: PBMCs. The receptors stem from a woman aged 60 to 75 in good health and CMV-seronegative.

The gene calls are TRBV7-2 and TRBJ1-2, with TRBD1 as a possible D gene (6 bases). Deletions cut 5 bases from V and 4 bases from J, with 11 bases between. The CDR3 runs 13 residues. Germline V gene lookup returns CDR1 SGHTA and CDR2 FQGNSA. The CDR3 region is CASSTQQGYGYTF. The CDR3 coding sequence is TGTGCCAGCAGCACACAACAGGGCTATGGCTACACCTTC.

The chain couples TRBV5-1 to TRBJ2-5; 8 bases are a match to TRBD1. Germline V lookup: CDR1 SGHRS, CDR2 YFSETQ. This CDR3 has 14 amino acids. V lost 2 bases to trimming and J lost 4 bases; unmatched junction nucleotides: 4. CDR3 in amino acids: CASSFGRGRETQYF. CDR3 nucleotide sequence: TGCGCCAGCAGCTTCGGCAGGGGGCGAGAGACCCAGTACTTC. The full variable domain, in which reference TRBV5-1 and TRBJ2-5 provide the parts outside the CDR3, is KAGVTQTPRYLIKTRGQQVTLSCSPISGHRSVSWYQQTPGQGLQFLFEYFSETQRNKGNFPGRFSGRQFSNSRSEMNVSTLELGDSALYLCASSFGRGRETQYFGPGTRLLVL.

V gene TRBV30 combines with J gene TRBJ2-5; 12 bases are shared with TRBD2. Germline values: CDR1 GTSNPN, CDR2 SVGIG (reference sequence). The CDR3 sequence is 15 residues long. V lost 2 bases and J lost 10; bases outside the gene matches: 11. The DNA for the CDR3 is TGTGCCTGGAGTAGGGAAGGGGGACTAGCGGGCAACCAGTACTTC. Amino acids: CAWSREGGLAGNQYF.

The chain links TRBV19 to TRBJ2-7; D not resolved. The germline gives CDR1 LNHDA, CDR2 SQIVND (reference sequence). V lost 5 bases and J lost 2, with 10 bases in between. The CDR3 runs 13 residues. The CDR3 nucleotides read TGTGCCAGTAGTGTAACATCGACCTACGAGCAGTACTTC. Amino acid sequence: CASSVTSTYEQYF.

V is TRBV7-9 and J is TRBJ2-1; 9 bases match TRBD2. This CDR3 comprises 14 residues. Per the germline V gene, CDR1 is SEHNR and CDR2 is FQNEAQ (reference sequence). The V and J ends lost 6 bases and 5 bases, in that order; junction bases with no gene match: 5. The CDR3 sequence: CASRIAGEDNEQFF. Here the CDR3 DNA reads TGTGCCAGCAGAATAGCGGGAGAAGACAATGAGCAGTTCTTC.

This chain joins TRBV7-2 and TRBJ2-1; TRBD2 matches 8 bases. The V gene end was trimmed by 3 bases and the J gene end by 4 bases; junction bases not matched to a gene: 5. Germline V CDR1 and CDR2: SGHTA, FQGNSA. This CDR3 is built from 15 residues. The CDR3, as DNA: TGTGCCAGCAGCTTTATCGGGAGGGGGTACAATGAGCAGTTCTTC. This gives the protein CASSFIGRGYNEQFF. The full variable domain, completed using reference TRBV7-2 and TRBJ2-1, is GAGVSQSPSNKVTEKGKDVELRCDPISGHTALYWYRQSLGQGLEFLIYFQGNSAPDKSGLPSDRFSAERTGGSVSTLTIQRTQQEDSAVYLCASSFIGRGYNEQFFGPGTRLTVL.

The chain recombines TRBV10-3 with TRBJ2-2; 8 nucleotides line up with TRBD2. Germline V gene sequence: CDR1 ENHRY, CDR2 SYGVKD. CDR3 length equals 13 residues. Trimming at V came to 5 bases and at J to 8 bases, leaving 4 bases not matched to a gene. The CDR3 nucleotides read TGTGCCATCAGTCCCGGGACTAGAGGGGAGCTGTTTTTT. It encodes CAISPGTRGELFF.

The chain joins TRBV19 to TRBJ2-1; maybe TRBD2 (5 bases). Per the germline V gene, CDR1 is LNHDA and CDR2 is SQIVND (reference sequence). The CDR3 has 12 residues. V was pared by 5 bases and J by 9 bases, with 11 bases between. CDR3 region: CASSPSGSEQFF. The CDR3 nucleotides read TGTGCCAGTAGTCCTTCTGGGAGTGAGCAGTTCTTC.

V is TRBV18 and J is TRBJ1-1; the match to TRBD1 covers 8 bases. Trimming removed 1 base from V and 10 bases from J; junction bases left unmatched: 5. The germline CDR1 and CDR2 sequences are KGHSH and LQKENI. This CDR3 contains 13 residues. This chain's CDR3 is CASSPRQGTRAFF. In nucleotides, the CDR3 is TGTGCCAGCTCACCACGACAGGGGACGAGAGCTTTCTTT.

This chain links TRBV13 with TRBJ2-6; unclear D gene. Germline V lookup: CDR1 PRHDT, CDR2 FYEKMQ (reference sequence). The CDR3 extends over 14 amino acids. Trimming shortened V by 0 bases and J by 4 bases, and 4 bases separated the two germline ends. The CDR3 DNA reads TGTGCCAGCAGCTTAGGGGCCGGGGCCAACGTCCTGACTTTC. Residues: CASSLGAGANVLTF.

The CDR3 bases are TGCGCCAGCAGCCAGGGTGAACAGGGGGAAGCTTTCTTT. Its translation is CASSQGEQGEAFF. The chain is built from TRBV4-3 and TRBJ1-1; 7 nucleotides line up with TRBD1. Germline values: CDR1 LGHNA, CDR2 YSLEER. V was pared by 3 bases and J by 8 bases, with 6 bases of the junction left unmatched. CDR3 length equals 13 residues.

The CDR3 protein is CASSLDRWDTYGYTF. Written as DNA, the CDR3 is TGTGCCAGCAGCTTGGATAGGTGGGACACTTATGGCTACACCTTC. The chain carries TRBV7-9 and TRBJ1-2; a possible D gene is TRBD1 (6 bases). CDR3 length: 15 amino acids. Germline V gene sequence: CDR1 SEHNR, CDR2 FQNEAQ (reference sequence). Trimming cost V 3 bases and J 5 bases, with 16 bases left between them.

The chain has TRBV5-6 and TRBJ2-7; tentatively, D is TRBD2 (7 bases). The V and J ends lost 5 bases and 7 bases respectively, with 19 bases between them. Germline CDR1 is SGHDT and CDR2 is YYEEEE. This CDR3 has 14 residues. In DNA, the CDR3 is TGTGCCAGCAGTCGAAGTGCAGGGAGGGGGGAGCAGTACTTC. Protein sequence: CASSRSAGRGEQYF.

This clone was seen only a few times. The CDR3 spells CSVSTSGRDGEQFF. The CDR3 region has the DNA TGCAGCGTCTCGACTAGCGGGCGGGATGGTGAGCAGTTCTTC. This chain joins TRBV29-1 and TRBJ2-1; TRBD2 matches 10 bases. The CDR3 contains 14 residues. Germline V gene lookup returns CDR1 SQVTM and CDR2 ANQGSEA. Trimming removed 6 bases from V and 9 bases from J; junction bases left unmatched: 11.

The V call is TRBV5-4, the J call TRBJ1-2; tentatively, D is TRBD1 (6 bases). CDR1 is SGHNT and CDR2 is YYREEE in the germline V gene (reference sequence). The CDR3 consists of 16 residues. Trimming left V 3 bases short and J 8 bases short, with 23 bases between. The DNA of the CDR3 is TGTGCCAGCAGCTCGCCAGGGGATACCCCTTTTTTCGGCTACACCTTC. It yields the protein CASSSPGDTPFFGYTF.

The chain couples TRBV6-5 to TRBJ1-2, with D possibly matching TRBD1 (5 bases). Germline V CDR1 and CDR2: MNHEY, SVGAGI. Trimming stripped 6 bases from V and 0 bases from J, with 8 bases between. The CDR3 runs to 13 residues. CDR3 in amino acids: CASRPTANYGYTF. The CDR3 nucleotides read TGTGCCAGCAGACCGACAGCTAACTATGGCTACACCTTC.

The chain recombines TRBV5-1 with TRBJ2-1; TRBD2 agrees at 10 bases. The CDR3 is made up of 15 amino acids. The germline CDR1 and CDR2 sequences are SGHRS and YFSETQ. The trim removed 3 bases at V and 3 bases at J, leaving 3 bases unmatched. The CDR3 DNA reads TGCGCCAGCAGCTCCGGGACTAGCGACTACAATGAGCAGTTCTTC. Its protein is CASSSGTSDYNEQFF.

This clone has just a few counts. V usage is TRBV25-1 and J usage is TRBJ2-3; 7 bases map to TRBD2. The CDR3 runs to 14 residues. Germline V CDR1 and CDR2: MGHDK, SYGVNS. Germline trimming cut 9 bases from V and 2 bases from J; bases unmatched to any gene: 8. CDR3 sequence: CASVLAGPTDTQYF. DNA for the CDR3: TGTGCCAGTGTCTTAGCGGGCCCCACAGATACGCAGTATTTT.

The chain joins TRBV7-9 to TRBJ1-3; 8 bases match TRBD1. The CDR3 is made up of 14 amino acids. Losses at the gene ends were 6 bases for V and 4 bases for J; bases not matched to a gene: 5. The germline V gene encodes CDR1 SEHNR and CDR2 FQNEAQ (reference sequence). Here the CDR3 reads CASSWTGSGNTIYF. The CDR3 bases are TGTGCCAGCAGTTGGACAGGGTCCGGAAACACCATATATTTT.

The CDR3 region has the DNA TGTGCCAGCAGTGCCGGGAGAGGGGCCTACTACGAGCAGTACTTC. It yields the protein CASSAGRGAYYEQYF. The chain uses TRBV2 and TRBJ2-7; perhaps TRBD2 as D (6 bases). CDR3 length: 15 residues. With 4 bases removed from V and 3 bases from J, the gap between germline ends came to 16 bases. CDR1 SNHLY and CDR2 FYNNEI come from the germline V gene.

The chain combines TRBV5-1 with TRBJ1-1, with D possibly matching TRBD1 (6 bases). V lost 5 bases to trimming and J lost 1 base, with 15 bases between them. Germline-derived CDR1 and CDR2 are SGHRS and YFSETQ. This CDR3 comprises 15 residues. The DNA of the CDR3 is TGCGCCAGCAGTCCCTCGGGACACCCGAACACTGAAGCTTTCTTT. This encodes CASSPSGHPNTEAFF. The entire variable domain, with the rest obtained from reference TRBV5-1 and TRBJ1-1, is as follows: KAGVTQTPRYLIKTRGQQVTLSCSPISGHRSVSWYQQTPGQGLQFLFEYFSETQRNKGNFPGRFSGRQFSNSRSEMNVSTLELGDSALYLCASSPSGHPNTEAFFGQGTRLTVV.

The chain joins TRBV30 to TRBJ1-4; the D is unclear. Germline V CDR1 and CDR2: GTSNPN, SVGIG (reference sequence). The V gene lost 7 bases and the J gene lost 8 bases, with 8 bases spanning the gap. This CDR3 spans 10 amino acids. The CDR3 DNA sequence: TGTGCCTCGGGTAGAGAAAAACTGTTTTTT. Translation: CASGREKLFF.

The genes are TRBV25-1 and TRBJ2-7; 8 bases fit TRBD1. Germline-derived CDR1 and CDR2 are MGHDK and SYGVNS. Germline trimming cut 6 bases from V and 4 bases from J; bases unmatched to any gene: 8. This CDR3 has 14 amino acids. The CDR3 bases are TGTGCCAGCAGCCACCTGGACAGGGTGTACGAGCAGTACTTC. Its translation is CASSHLDRVYEQYF.

The genes are TRBV7-9 and TRBJ2-3; D is ambiguous. CDR3 length: 13 residues. Germline V gene data show CDR1 as SEHNR and CDR2 as FQNEAQ (reference sequence). V gave up 0 bases and J gave up 5 bases, with 6 bases separating them. The CDR3 DNA sequence: TGTGCCAGCAGCTTAGCGCTCAGAGATACGCAGTATTTT. Encoded protein: CASSLALRDTQYF.

The genes are TRBV19 and TRBJ2-2; D is possibly TRBD2 (6 bases). Per the germline V gene, CDR1 is LNHDA and CDR2 is SQIVND (reference sequence). The CDR3 loop spans 16 amino acids. Trimming cost V 2 bases and J 2 bases, with 12 bases left between them. The CDR3 coding sequence is TGTGCCAGTAGTATAAATAGCGGATATAACACCGGGGAGCTGTTTTTT. This translates into CASSINSGYNTGELFF.

V is TRBV9 and J is TRBJ1-1, with TRBD1 as a possible D gene (6 bases). Germline values: CDR1 SGDLS, CDR2 YYNGEE. V was cut by 3 bases and J by 7 bases, with 13 bases left in between. The CDR3 is 13 residues long. As DNA, the CDR3 is TGTGCCAGCAGCGGGGAGACAGGAAGTGAAGCTTTCTTT. Amino acid sequence: CASSGETGSEAFF.

The genes are TRBV6-5 and TRBJ1-1; D possibly corresponds to TRBD1 (5 bases). Trimming took 3 bases from V and 1 from J, leaving 6 bases between them. The length of the CDR3 is 13 residues. Germline CDR1 MNHEY, CDR2 SVGAGI. The CDR3 nucleotides are TGTGCCAGCAGTTATCAGGGGAACACTGAAGCTTTCTTT. It encodes CASSYQGNTEAFF.

This clone was seen a single time. One junction end does not reproduce the germline sequence, and a read error may be involved. The rearrangement joins TRBV6-6 to TRBJ2-1, with D uncertain. Germline CDR1 is MNHNY and CDR2 is SVGAGI (reference sequence). The CDR3 spans 14 residues. The DNA for the CDR3 is TGTGCCACCAGTCTAGAGCCCTTCTACAATGAGCAGTTCTTC. It codes for CATSLEPFYNEQFF.

The chain has TRBV4-3 and TRBJ1-6; D is unresolved. This CDR3 has 17 amino acids. CDR1 and CDR2 from the germline V gene are LGHNA and YSLEER. V lost 0 bases and J lost 0, with 9 bases in between. The CDR3: CASSQELSGSYNSPLHF. The CDR3 DNA is TGCGCCAGCAGCCAAGAGTTGTCAGGCTCCTATAATTCACCCCTCCACTTT.

The chain uses TRBV25-1 and TRBJ1-3; no reliable D call. Trimming cost V 1 base and J 1 base, with 8 bases left between them. CDR3 size: 15 residues. Germline assignment: CDR1 MGHDK and CDR2 SYGVNS. As DNA, the CDR3 is TGTGCCAGCAGTGAATTAGGAGGTTCTGGAAACACCATATATTTT. It is translated as CASSELGGSGNTIYF.

This rearrangement joins TRBV7-9 to TRBJ2-5, with TRBD2 identical over 10 bases. J lost 5 bases, V lost 1 base, and 4 bases had no gene match. Germline CDR1 reads SEHNR; CDR2 reads FQNEAQ (reference sequence). The CDR3 is 15 residues long. The CDR3, as DNA: TGTGCCAGCAGCTTAGACGGACTAGCGGAGGAGACCCAGTACTTC. This codes for CASSLDGLAEETQYF.

The chain recombines TRBV5-4 with TRBJ2-1; 8 positions match TRBD2. The CDR3 has 16 residues. CDR1 and CDR2 from the germline V gene are SGHNT and YYREEE (reference sequence). Germline trimming cut 3 bases from V and 0 bases from J; bases unmatched to any gene: 5. CDR3 loop: CASSSNSGSSYNEQFF. Here the CDR3 DNA reads TGTGCCAGCAGCTCCAACAGCGGGAGCTCCTACAATGAGCAGTTCTTC.